Shown below are 31 T cell receptor beta chains from a single sample sequenced in a study of Ad26.COV2.S vaccination and SARS-CoV-2 variants. Treatment: over 15 received Ad26.COV2.S at low or high dose, single or two shots; several received placebo; per-sample allocation not given. The investigators took samples on day 63 after the first vaccine or placebo injection. Using immunoSEQ multiplex PCR, the repertoire was profiled, and TCRdb retains in-frame clones only, with some absent. The sample includes a few hundred thousand clones, approximately 92% of them seen just once. The source material was peripheral blood, sampled in a trial of Ad26.COV2.S vaccine versus placebo. These receptors all stem from a person aged 18 to 65 who received the Ad26.COV2.S COVID-19 vaccine or a placebo.

The CDR3 protein is CASRPQGNYGYTF. CDR3 in DNA: TGTGCCAGCAGACCACAGGGCAACTATGGCTACACCTTC. The rearrangement links TRBV12-3 or TRBV12-4 to TRBJ1-2; perhaps TRBD1 as D (6 bases). Trimming pared 6 bases from V and 2 bases from J, leaving 10 bases between. The CDR3 covers 13 residues.

The gene calls are TRBV7-9 and TRBJ2-3; D is unresolved. This CDR3 has 15 residues. CDR1 is SEHNR and CDR2 is FQNEAQ in the germline V gene (reference sequence). Between the trimmed V and J ends, which lost 1 base and 0 bases, there was a span of 8 bases. This CDR3 is CASSLDRSSTDTQYF. DNA for the CDR3: TGTGCCAGCAGCTTAGACCGCTCTAGCACAGATACGCAGTATTTT.

V and J are TRBV5-4 and TRBJ2-3, with TRBD2 matching over 8 bases. J lost 3 bases, V lost 3 bases, and 0 bases had no gene match. Germline V lookup: CDR1 SGHNT, CDR2 YYREEE (reference sequence). The CDR3 runs to 13 residues. The CDR3 region has the DNA TGTGCCAGCAGCTCTAGCGGGACAGATACGCAGTATTTT. Amino acid sequence: CASSSSGTDTQYF.

The chain carries TRBV7-9 and TRBJ1-1, with 8 positions matching TRBD1. V shed 1 base and J 7 bases; nucleotides not matched to a gene: 5. This CDR3 contains 14 residues. The germline gives CDR1 SEHNR, CDR2 FQNEAQ (reference sequence). Here the CDR3 DNA reads TGTGCCAGCAGCTTAGTCGGACAGGGAGGTGAAGCTTTCTTT. Translation gives CASSLVGQGGEAFF.

V is TRBV3-1 (or the pseudogene TRBV3-2) and J is TRBJ2-3; D possibly corresponds to TRBD1 (5 bases). The V and J ends lost 1 base and 8 bases respectively, with 10 bases between them. The CDR3 extends over 13 amino acids. Germline V gene sequence: CDR1 LGHDT, CDR2 YNNKEL (reference sequence). The CDR3 coding sequence is TGTGCCAGCAGCCAAGGTCAGGGCGTTACGCAGTATTTT. Protein: CASSQGQGVTQYF.

The chain has TRBV12-3 or TRBV12-4 and TRBJ2-2, with 9 positions matching TRBD1. Germline trimming cut 6 bases from V and 4 bases from J; bases unmatched to any gene: 0. CDR3 length equals 13 residues. The CDR3 region has the DNA TGTGCCAGCAGGACAGGGGGCACCGGGGAGCTGTTTTTT. Translated, it gives CASRTGGTGELFF.

The rearrangement uses TRBV27 and TRBJ2-1; TRBD2 might be the D (5 bases). The ends were cut back, 5 bases at V and 3 bases at J, with 8 bases in the middle. The CDR3 covers 13 residues. CDR1 MNHEY and CDR2 SMNVEV come from the germline V gene (reference sequence). In nucleotides, the CDR3 is TGTGCCAGCAGTAGCGGAAACTACAATGAGCAGTTCTTC. It specifies CASSSGNYNEQFF.

The chain carries TRBV29-1 and TRBJ2-3; D is ambiguous. Germline-derived CDR1 and CDR2 are SQVTM and ANQGSEA. V was cut by 5 bases and J by 0 bases, with 6 bases left in between. CDR3 size: 12 residues. The DNA of the CDR3 is TGCAGCGTTCCGTTTAGCACAGATACGCAGTATTTT. Translation: CSVPFSTDTQYF.

The chain recombines TRBV19 with TRBJ1-1; D gene uncertain. The V gene's germline CDR1 is LNHDA and CDR2 SQIVND (reference sequence). V lost 1 base and J 4 bases, leaving 7 bases between the germline ends. The CDR3 runs to 13 residues. This CDR3 reads CASSIGVSTEAFF. The CDR3 DNA follows: TGTGCCAGTAGTATAGGAGTTTCCACTGAAGCTTTCTTT.

This clone was counted a few times. The chain combines TRBV27 with TRBJ1-6; a possible D gene is TRBD1 (5 bases). The germline V gene has CDR1 MNHEY and CDR2 SMNVEV (reference sequence). The CDR3 has 15 residues. The V end lost 0 bases, the J end lost 14 bases, and 17 bases lay between the germline ends. The CDR3 spells CASSLSGGGEVALHF. Here the CDR3 DNA reads TGTGCCAGCAGTTTATCGGGGGGTGGGGAAGTGGCCCTCCACTTT.

This rearrangement joins TRBV4-1 to TRBJ2-1; 15 bases map to TRBD2. Germline values: CDR1 MGHRA, CDR2 YSYEKL. V lost 0 bases to trimming and J lost 9 bases; unmatched junction nucleotides: 3. This CDR3 region has 16 residues. CDR3 nucleotides: TGCGCCAGCAGCCAAGATTCGGGACTAGCGGGAGGTGAGCAGTTCTTC. Its protein product is CASSQDSGLAGGEQFF.

The rearrangement joins TRBV18 to TRBJ2-7, with D unresolved. The CDR3 consists of 15 residues. V shed 2 bases and J shed 1 base, with 12 bases lying between them. Germline V CDR1 and CDR2: KGHSH, LQKENI. CDR3 loop: CASSPLPRISYEQYF. In DNA form, the CDR3 reads TGTGCCAGCTCACCATTACCGAGGATTTCCTACGAGCAGTACTTC.

In regard to this clone: Different DNA sequences within this sample yield the same CDR3. This chain connects TRBV28 to TRBJ2-5, with a possible D match to TRBD1 (5 bases). The germline V and J ends were trimmed by 3 bases and 5 bases, with 13 bases remaining between them. The CDR3 is made up of 14 amino acids. Germline V gives CDR1 MDHEN, CDR2 SYDVKM. The CDR3 DNA reads TGTGCCAGCAGTTTTCAGGGTATCCGGGAGACCCAGTACTTC. This gives the protein CASSFQGIRETQYF.

The chain links TRBV30 to TRBJ1-1; tentative D call: TRBD1 (6 bases). This CDR3 region has 12 residues. The V end was cut by 8 bases, the J end by 1 base, with 11 bases between. Looked up from germline, CDR1 is GTSNPN and CDR2 is SVGIG (reference sequence). The CDR3 is CAADRSNTEAFF. The CDR3 DNA reads as TGTGCCGCTGACAGGTCGAACACTGAAGCTTTCTTT.

A single count supports this clone. The V gene is TRBV4-1, the J gene TRBJ1-1; D might be TRBD1 (6 bases). Germline V CDR1 and CDR2: MGHRA, YSYEKL. The CDR3 is 15 amino acids. The V and J ends lost 3 bases and 5 bases respectively, with 16 bases between them. CDR3 sequence (DNA): TGCGCCAGCAGCCAGCCGGGGCAGGGGAATACTGAAGCTTTCTTT. Translating gives CASSQPGQGNTEAFF.

This chain uses TRBV9 with TRBJ1-2, with 9 nucleotides matching TRBD1. The CDR3 runs 14 residues. With V trimmed by 7 bases and J by 2 bases, 6 bases remained unmatched. Germline assignment: CDR1 SGDLS and CDR2 YYNGEE. The CDR3 nucleotides read TGTGCCAGCTCCCGGGACAGGGCGAACTATGGCTACACCTTC. This encodes CASSRDRANYGYTF. Supplemented by reference TRBV9 and TRBJ1-2, the full variable domain reads DSGVTQTPKHLITATGQRVTLRCSPRSGDLSVYWYQQSLDQGLQFLIQYYNGEERAKGNILERFSAQQFPDLHSELNLSSLELGDSALYFCASSRDRANYGYTFGSGTRLTVV.

J is TRBJ2-5 and V is TRBV5-4, with 8 bases fitting TRBD1. This CDR3 has 15 residues. Germline lookup yields CDR1 SGHNT and CDR2 YYREEE (reference sequence). The V gene end was trimmed by 4 bases and the J gene end by 5 bases; junction bases not matched to a gene: 10. The CDR3 here is CASSPRGRRRETQYF. In DNA form, the CDR3 reads TGTGCCAGCAGCCCCAGGGGGCGGAGAAGGGAGACCCAGTACTTC.

The sample holds one count of this clone. The CDR3 nucleotides read TGTGCCAGCAGTTACTCGACTAGCGGGAGTTGGAAGACCCAGTACTTC. Translating it yields CASSYSTSGSWKTQYF. This sequence joins TRBV6-5 and TRBJ2-5; 12 bases line up with TRBD2. The CDR3 is 16 residues long. V gave up 0 bases and J gave up 6 bases; unmatched junction bases: 5. Germline values: CDR1 MNHEY, CDR2 SVGAGI.

The chain links TRBV20-1 to TRBJ1-3; D not certain. The germline V gene encodes CDR1 DFQATT and CDR2 SNEGSKA (reference sequence). The CDR3 length is 11 residues. Trimming removed 7 bases from V and 6 bases from J, with 10 bases in between. The CDR3 here is CSVFGENTIYF. CDR3 in DNA: TGCAGTGTATTCGGGGAAAACACCATATATTTT.

With regard to this clone: The same CDR3 is also encoded by other DNA sequences in this sample. This chain links TRBV30 with TRBJ1-2, with a weak D call TRBD1 (5 bases). This CDR3 spans 10 amino acids. V lost 5 bases, J lost 8 bases, and 9 bases lay in between. Germline V gene data show CDR1 as GTSNPN and CDR2 as SVGIG (reference sequence). The CDR3 nucleotides are TGTGCCTGGCGCAAGGGGGGCTACACCTTC. This translates into CAWRKGGYTF.

This clone was detected only a few times. The chain has TRBV7-9 and TRBJ2-7, with 8 positions matching TRBD2. The V gene's germline CDR1 is SEHNR and CDR2 FQNEAQ (reference sequence). The CDR3 is made up of 14 amino acids. The V and J ends lost 5 bases and 2 bases, in that order; junction bases with no gene match: 5. CDR3 DNA sequence: TGTGCCAGCAGCACCACTAGCGGCACCTACGAGCAGTACTTC. It codes for CASSTTSGTYEQYF.

J is TRBJ1-1 and V is TRBV5-1; 9 nucleotides agree with TRBD1. Trimming removed 4 bases from V and 1 base from J; junction bases left unmatched: 5. This CDR3 is 15 amino acids long. Looked up from germline, CDR1 is SGHRS and CDR2 is YFSETQ. The CDR3 here is CASSGTGGQNTEAFF. The CDR3 DNA sequence: TGCGCCAGCAGCGGAACAGGGGGCCAGAACACTGAAGCTTTCTTT. Full variable domain (outside the CDR3, taken from reference TRBV5-1 and TRBJ1-1): KAGVTQTPRYLIKTRGQQVTLSCSPISGHRSVSWYQQTPGQGLQFLFEYFSETQRNKGNFPGRFSGRQFSNSRSEMNVSTLELGDSALYLCASSGTGGQNTEAFFGQGTRLTVV.

The gene calls are TRBV28 and TRBJ1-1, with D uncertain. The CDR3 sequence is 13 residues long. V gave up 3 bases and J gave up 1 base, with 6 bases separating them. Germline CDR1 reads MDHEN; CDR2 reads SYDVKM. This chain's CDR3 is CASSFWRNTEAFF. CDR3 sequence (DNA): TGTGCCAGCAGTTTCTGGAGGAACACTGAAGCTTTCTTT.

Notes on this clone: Distinct nucleotide sequences in the sample also encode this CDR3. The chain links TRBV7-8 to TRBJ2-7; D remains unclear. Germline V gives CDR1 SGHVS, CDR2 FQNEAQ. Trimming removed 3 bases at V and 2 bases at J, with 8 bases between. The CDR3 contains 13 residues. CDR3: CASSFDTAYEQYF. Written as DNA, the CDR3 is TGTGCCAGCAGCTTCGACACTGCCTACGAGCAGTACTTC.

V is TRBV6-5 and J is TRBJ2-3; D is uncertain. CDR3 size: 14 residues. Germline loops: CDR1 MNHEY, CDR2 SVGAGI. Trimming left V 0 bases short and J 5 bases short, with 9 bases between. The CDR3 DNA reads TGTGCCAGCAGTTACTCGTCAGGAAAAGATACGCAGTATTTT. Translation gives CASSYSSGKDTQYF.

The chain links TRBV5-5 to TRBJ1-6, with D possibly matching TRBD1 (5 bases). Between the trimmed V and J ends, which lost 0 bases and 8 bases, there was a span of 18 bases. The CDR3 covers 17 residues. Germline CDR1 reads SGHKS; CDR2 reads YYEKEE (reference sequence). The CDR3 region is CASSLDDLGQGYSPLHF. DNA for the CDR3: TGTGCCAGCAGCTTGGATGATCTGGGTCAGGGCTATTCACCCCTCCACTTT.

The CDR3 bases are TGTGCCAGCAGGGAGGGCTTTACTGAAGCTTTCTTT. Translated: CASREGFTEAFF. This rearrangement joins TRBV6-5 to TRBJ1-1; D gene ambiguous. V dropped 6 bases and J dropped 5 bases, with 10 bases sitting between them. This CDR3 comprises 12 residues. From germline, CDR1 is MNHEY and CDR2 SVGAGI.

This chain connects TRBV29-1 to TRBJ1-1, with D unresolved. CDR1 and CDR2 (germline): SQVTM, ANQGSEA. Trimming took 5 bases from V and 5 from J, leaving 12 bases between them. This CDR3 comprises 12 residues. The CDR3 loop is CSVIRGRTEAFF. Here the CDR3 DNA reads TGCAGCGTTATAAGAGGGAGGACTGAAGCTTTCTTT.

This sequence joins TRBV27 and TRBJ2-7, with D unclear. Trimming stripped 3 bases from V and 4 bases from J, with 4 bases between. Germline V gene lookup returns CDR1 MNHEY and CDR2 SMNVEV (reference sequence). This CDR3 region has 11 residues. The CDR3 DNA reads as TGTGCCAGCAGTTTGTCGTACGAGCAGTACTTC. This codes for CASSLSYEQYF.

Comments on this clone: Within the sample, other DNA sequences also encode this same CDR3. This rearrangement joins TRBV28 to TRBJ1-2; 9 nucleotides match TRBD1. In germline, CDR1 is MDHEN, CDR2 SYDVKM. With V trimmed by 4 bases and J by 4 bases, 4 bases remained unmatched. The CDR3 runs to 14 residues. The CDR3 DNA sequence: TGTGCCAGCAGTTCGGGACAGGGTGGCTATGGCTACACCTTC. It yields the protein CASSSGQGGYGYTF.

This clone was counted only a few times. The V call is TRBV5-4, the J call TRBJ2-7, with D possibly TRBD2 on 5 matching bases. Trimming shortened V by 6 bases and J by 6 bases, and 19 bases separated the two germline ends. The CDR3 is made up of 14 amino acids. From germline, CDR1 is SGHNT and CDR2 YYREEE (reference sequence). In DNA, the CDR3 is TGTGCCAGCACCTCACAGCAGACTGCGGGCGAGCAGTACTTC. This codes for CASTSQQTAGEQYF.